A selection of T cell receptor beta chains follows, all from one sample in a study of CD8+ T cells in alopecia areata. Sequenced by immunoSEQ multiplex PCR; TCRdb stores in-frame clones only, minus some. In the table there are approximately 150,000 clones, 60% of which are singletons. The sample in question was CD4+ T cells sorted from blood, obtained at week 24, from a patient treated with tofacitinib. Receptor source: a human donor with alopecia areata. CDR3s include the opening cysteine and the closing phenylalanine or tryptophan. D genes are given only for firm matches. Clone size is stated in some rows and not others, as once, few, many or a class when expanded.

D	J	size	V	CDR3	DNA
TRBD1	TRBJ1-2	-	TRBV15	CATSVGTGGGYGYTF	TGTGCCACCAGCGTCGGGACAGGGGGCGGCTATGGCTACACCTTC
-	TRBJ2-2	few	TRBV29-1	CSVARTANTGELFF	TGCAGCGTTGCCAGGACAGCGAACACCGGGGAGCTGTTTTTT
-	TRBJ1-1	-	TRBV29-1	CSARDGNTEAFF	TGCAGCGCCAGAGACGGGAACACTGAAGCTTTCTTT
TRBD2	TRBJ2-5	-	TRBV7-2	CASSFGGQETQYF	TGTGCCAGCAGCTTCGGGGGGCAAGAGACCCAGTACTTC
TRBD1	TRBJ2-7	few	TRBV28	CASSLQGAGGEQYF	TGTGCCAGCAGTTTACAGGGGGCAGGGGGCGAGCAGTACTTC
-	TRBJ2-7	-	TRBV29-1	CSVTAEGTRYEQYF	TGCAGCGTTACAGCGGAGGGGACTCGCTACGAGCAGTACTTC
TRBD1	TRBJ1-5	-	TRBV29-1	CSWAGGVDQPQHF	TGCAGCTGGGCAGGGGGCGTTGATCAGCCCCAGCATTTT
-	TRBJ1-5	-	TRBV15	CATSRERAGNYQPQHF	TGTGCCACCAGCAGAGAACGGGCAGGGAATTATCAGCCCCAGCATTTT
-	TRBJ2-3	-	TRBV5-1	CASSREFRTDTQYF	TGCGCCAGCTCTCGCGAGTTCCGCACAGATACGCAGTATTTT
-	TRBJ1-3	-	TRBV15	CATSMTSGNTIYF	TGTGCCACCAGCATGACGTCTGGAAACACCATATATTTT
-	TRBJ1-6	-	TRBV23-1	CASSQETRGDSSPLHF	TGCGCCAGCAGTCAAGAGACCAGGGGAGATAGCTCACCCCTCCACTTT
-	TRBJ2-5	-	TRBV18	CASSNQETQYF	TGTGCCAGCTCAAATCAAGAGACCCAGTACTTC
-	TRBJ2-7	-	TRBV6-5	CASSGHTYEQYF	TGTGCCAGCTCAGGGCATACCTACGAGCAGTACTTC
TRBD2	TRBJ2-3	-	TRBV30	CAWSVIAGDLGDTQYF	TGTGCCTGGAGTGTAATAGCGGGGGATCTGGGGGATACGCAGTATTTT
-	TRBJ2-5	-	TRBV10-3	CASRSQRTQYF	TGTGCCAGCAGGTCCCAACGGACCCAGTACTTC
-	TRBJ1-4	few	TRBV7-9	CASSLHGSANEKLFF	TGTGCCAGCAGCCTACACGGGAGTGCTAATGAAAAACTGTTTTTT
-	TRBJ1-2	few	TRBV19	CASAKTDNYGYTF	TGTGCCAGTGCCAAAACAGACAACTATGGCTACACCTTC
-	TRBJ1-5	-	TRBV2	CASSTGTSSNQPQHF	TGTGCCAGCAGTACCGGGACATCTAGCAATCAGCCCCAGCATTTT
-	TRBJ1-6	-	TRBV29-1	CSVSQDINSPLHF	TGCAGCGTCTCGCAGGATATTAATTCACCCCTCCACTTT
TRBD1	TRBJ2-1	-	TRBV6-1	CASSAGQGARYNEQFF	TGTGCCAGCAGTGCCGGACAGGGGGCGCGTTACAATGAGCAGTTCTTC
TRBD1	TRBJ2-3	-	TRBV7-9	CASSSTGGRGPDTQYF	TGTGCCAGCAGTTCCACAGGGGGCCGGGGCCCAGATACGCAGTATTTT
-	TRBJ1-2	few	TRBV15	CATSRGQDNGYTF	TGTGCCACCAGCAGAGGACAGGATAACGGCTACACCTTC
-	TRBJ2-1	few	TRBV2	CASSELNTGVQFF	TGTGCCAGCAGTGAGCTCAATACGGGGGTGCAGTTCTTC
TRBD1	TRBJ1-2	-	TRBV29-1	CSATTGLGSGYTF	TGCAGCGCCACGACAGGGTTAGGGAGTGGCTACACCTTC
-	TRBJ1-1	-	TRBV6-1	CASSEIGGPRYAEAFF	TGTGCCAGCAGTGAAATCGGGGGCCCTCGGTATGCCGAAGCTTTCTTT
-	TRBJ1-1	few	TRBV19	CASSLGGEGTEAFF	TGTGCCAGTAGCCTCGGCGGTGAAGGCACTGAAGCTTTCTTT
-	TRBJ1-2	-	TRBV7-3	CASGEGTGYTF	TGTGCCAGCGGGGAAGGGACAGGCTACACCTTC
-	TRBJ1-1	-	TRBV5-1	CASSLFTNTEAFF	TGCGCCAGCAGCTTATTCACTAACACTGAAGCTTTCTTT
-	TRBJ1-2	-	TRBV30	CAWKDGGAPNYGYTF	TGTGCCTGGAAAGATGGGGGGGCTCCAAACTATGGCTACACCTTC
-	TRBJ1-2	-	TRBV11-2	CASSRPSYGYTF	TGTGCCAGCAGCCGTCCCAGTTATGGCTACACCTTC
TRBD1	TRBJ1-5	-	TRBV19	CASSTRQGLNQPQHF	TGTGCCAGTAGCACCCGACAGGGCCTCAATCAGCCCCAGCATTTT
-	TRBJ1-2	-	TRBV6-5	CASRKTGSDAYTF	TGTGCCAGCAGAAAGACAGGATCGGATGCCTACACCTTC
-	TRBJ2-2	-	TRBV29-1	CSFTRDITNTGELFF	TGCAGCTTCACACGGGACATTACGAACACCGGGGAGCTGTTTTTT
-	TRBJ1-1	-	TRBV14	CASSQRGNTEAFF	TGTGCCAGCAGCCAACGCGGGAACACTGAAGCTTTCTTT